Shown below are 30 T cell receptor beta chains from a single sample sequenced in a study of CD8 T cells in ankylosing spondylitis (dated by TCRdb to about 2017). To prepare the library, 5' RACE was applied. Instrument on record: Illumina HiSeq 2500. TCRdb redid the processing of the public reads, applying fastp at Q25 and MiXCR, and retained in-frame beta chains. When rows share a CDR3 protein, they turn into one entry using the most common DNA and genes. This sample holds roughly 180,000 distinct CDR3 sequences; approximately 13% were observed only once. The ten most abundant clones make up roughly 9.6% of the sample. Specimen: blood, either unsorted or a sorted T cell fraction (not recorded which). These receptors originate from a female donor with ankylosing spondylitis or in good health (not recorded which).

Many counts were recorded for this clonotype. This may arise from a read error, as a much more abundant clone is one base away. The V gene is TRBV5-1, the J gene TRBJ2-1; D is tentatively TRBD1 or TRBD2 (5 bases each). Trimming removed 4 bases from V and 5 bases from J, with 10 bases in between. The CDR3 runs to 13 residues. Germline CDR1 SGHRS, CDR2 YFSETQ. The CDR3 coding sequence is TGCGCCAGCAGCCCTCAGGGACACAATGAGCAGTTCTTC. Residues: CASSPQGHNEQFF.

The table lists this clonotype with many counts. This rearrangement joins TRBV7-2 to TRBJ2-7; D gene unclear. V dropped 5 bases and J dropped 6 bases, with 14 bases sitting between them. The length of the CDR3 is 13 residues. Germline V gene lookup returns CDR1 SGHTA and CDR2 FQGNSA. The CDR3 here is CASSNTPAREQYF. The CDR3 DNA sequence: TGTGCCAGCAGCAACACCCCGGCCCGCGAGCAGTACTTC.

This clonotype showed up many times. This chain uses TRBV11-2 with TRBJ2-1; 12 bases are shared with TRBD2. CDR1 is SGHAT and CDR2 is FQNNGV in the germline V gene. The CDR3 runs to 18 residues. The V segment lost 1 base and the J segment 2 bases; nucleotides outside the gene matches: 6. CDR3 DNA sequence: TGTGCCAGCAGCTTAGGTCTAGCGGGAGGGAGGGCCTACAATGAGCAGTTCTTC. Amino acids: CASSLGLAGGRAYNEQFF.

The chain couples TRBV20-1 to TRBJ2-1; D possibly corresponds to TRBD2 (5 bases). The V and J ends lost 2 bases and 2 bases respectively, with 10 bases between them. The CDR3 spans 14 residues. Germline CDR1 is DFQATT and CDR2 is SNEGSKA (reference sequence). The chain's CDR3 is CSARKRGTYNEQFF. The DNA for the CDR3 is TGCAGTGCTAGAAAACGGGGAACCTACAATGAGCAGTTCTTC.

There are a few counts of this clonotype. V gene TRBV7-2 combines with J gene TRBJ1-2; 9 bases are shared with TRBD1. The CDR3 length is 15 residues. Germline lookup yields CDR1 SGHTA and CDR2 FQGNSA. The V segment lost 6 bases and the J segment 8 bases; nucleotides outside the gene matches: 13. CDR3 loop: CASSIGQGKLGGYTF. The CDR3 DNA follows: TGTGCCAGCAGTATCGGACAGGGGAAATTGGGCGGCTACACCTTC.

The V call is TRBV19, the J call TRBJ1-5; TRBD1 aligns across 8 bases. This CDR3 has 14 amino acids. Germline V lookup: CDR1 LNHDA, CDR2 SQIVND (reference sequence). V trimming: 7 bases; J trimming: 4 bases; junction bases outside the gene matches: 6. The CDR3 loop is CASNYRQGNQPQHF. Here the CDR3 DNA reads TGTGCCAGTAATTATCGACAGGGGAATCAGCCCCAGCATTTT.

At least ten counts were recorded for this clonotype. The chain recombines TRBV6-2 or TRBV6-3 with TRBJ2-7; TRBD2 matches 7 bases. Germline V CDR1 and CDR2: MNHEY, SVGEGT. Losses at the gene ends were 9 bases for V and 3 bases for J; bases not matched to a gene: 5. This CDR3 region has 12 residues. The DNA of the CDR3 is TGTGCCAGTGGGGAGGGCCGCTACGAGCAGTACTTC. This codes for CASGEGRYEQYF.

In its sample, this clonotype was seen a few times. The chain links TRBV5-1 to TRBJ1-4; 8 bases align to TRBD1. This CDR3 contains 16 residues. The V gene end was trimmed by 4 bases and the J gene end by 0 bases; junction bases not matched to a gene: 5. Germline V gene data show CDR1 as SGHRS and CDR2 as YFSETQ. The CDR3 DNA follows: TGCGCCAGCAGCACGGGACAGGTATCAACTAATGAAAAACTGTTTTTT. This codes for CASSTGQVSTNEKLFF.

In this sample, this clonotype turned up many times. The chain is built from TRBV10-3 and TRBJ1-2, with TRBD1 identical over 8 bases. Trimming removed 4 bases from V and 0 bases from J; junction bases left unmatched: 1. Germline V lookup: CDR1 ENHRY, CDR2 SYGVKD. This CDR3 comprises 14 residues. The DNA of the CDR3 is TGTGCCATCAGTGGACAGGGGACTAACTATGGCTACACCTTC. Its translation is CAISGQGTNYGYTF.

In its sample, this clonotype was seen many times. The chain carries TRBV12-3 or TRBV12-4 and TRBJ2-2, with D perhaps TRBD1 or TRBD2 (5 bases each). The V and J ends lost 2 bases and 5 bases respectively, with 12 bases between them. The CDR3 consists of 15 residues. CDR3 amino acids: CASSLFTWGTGELFF. The DNA of the CDR3 is TGTGCCAGCAGTTTATTTACTTGGGGGACCGGGGAGCTGTTTTTT.

This clonotype has just a few counts. The chain carries TRBV2 and TRBJ2-1, with 8 bases identical to TRBD1. Germline loops: CDR1 SNHLY, CDR2 FYNNEI. The CDR3 length is 14 residues. V shed 8 bases, J shed 9 bases, and the junction held 12 bases outside the gene matches. CDR3 nucleotide sequence: TGTGCCAGCTACCTGGCCAGGGGGCGCAGTGAGCAGTTCTTC. Protein: CASYLARGRSEQFF.

This clonotype showed up many times. The chain combines TRBV10-3 with TRBJ2-7; no reliable D call. The CDR3 totals 13 residues. The ends were cut back, 7 bases at V and 4 bases at J, with 14 bases in the middle. Germline CDR1 and CDR2: ENHRY and SYGVKD. CDR3 amino acids: CAITRNPNYEQYF. DNA for the CDR3: TGTGCCATCACTCGGAACCCCAATTACGAGCAGTACTTC.

This clonotype was observed a few times. The chain joins TRBV24-1 to TRBJ2-2, with D maybe TRBD2 (5 bases). The CDR3 consists of 12 residues. Germline V gene lookup returns CDR1 KGHDR and CDR2 SFDVKD. Trimming removed 8 bases from V and 3 bases from J, with 6 bases in between. In DNA, the CDR3 is TGTGCCACCAACGGGGACACCGGGGAGCTGTTTTTT. This sequence encodes CATNGDTGELFF.

The CDR3 region is CAWRGLAGSNFYEQYF. DNA for the CDR3: TGTGCCTGGAGGGGGCTAGCGGGATCCAACTTCTACGAGCAGTACTTC. The V call is TRBV30, the J call TRBJ2-7; 9 nucleotides agree with TRBD2. Germline V gene data show CDR1 as GTSNPN and CDR2 as SVGIG (reference sequence). V shed 3 bases and J 3 bases; nucleotides not matched to a gene: 12. The CDR3 totals 16 residues.

This clonotype has only a few counts. The chain couples TRBV7-9 to TRBJ1-2; perhaps TRBD1 as D (6 bases). V lost 3 bases to trimming and J lost 4 bases, with 12 bases between them. The germline CDR1 and CDR2 sequences are SEHNR and FQNEAQ (reference sequence). The CDR3 length is 14 residues. The CDR3 bases are TGTGCCAGCAGCTTGGGGGACAATTCCTATGGCTACACCTTC. This sequence encodes CASSLGDNSYGYTF.

Remarks on this clonotype: Given a much more abundant clone one base away, this may be a read error. The J gene is TRBJ2-3, the V gene TRBV20-1, with D unresolved. Per the germline V gene, CDR1 is DFQATT and CDR2 is SNEGSKA (reference sequence). CDR3 length equals 14 residues. The V end lost 5 bases, the J end lost 0 bases, and 12 bases lay between the germline ends. CDR3 amino acids: CSASRTTSTDTQYF. The CDR3 DNA sequence: TGCAGTGCTTCCAGGACGACTAGCACAGATACGCAGTATTTT.

This clonotype showed up many times. V and J are TRBV20-1 and TRBJ1-4, with a weak D call TRBD1 (5 bases). V lost 3 bases and J lost 7, with 12 bases in between. The CDR3 has 13 amino acids. CDR1 DFQATT and CDR2 SNEGSKA come from the germline V gene (reference sequence). CDR3 coding DNA: TGCAGTGCTAGCCCAGGGATCGGTGAAAAACTGTTTTTT. It codes for CSASPGIGEKLFF.

On this clonotype itself: This may be a read error: a much more frequent sequence differs by one nucleotide. The J gene is TRBJ2-7, the V gene TRBV7-2; perhaps TRBD2 as D (6 bases). With 4 bases removed from V and 6 bases from J, the gap between germline ends came to 22 bases. CDR1 is SGHTA and CDR2 is FQGNSA in the germline V gene. The CDR3 has 16 residues. The CDR3 region has the DNA TGTGCCAGCAGCTCACAGACTATCGGGAGAGTCTTCGAGCAGTACTTC. Residues: CASSSQTIGRVFEQYF.

With regard to this clonotype: Being one base from a much bigger clone, this may be a read error. The V gene is TRBV20-1, the J gene TRBJ2-7, with 7 bases identical to TRBD2. The CDR3 has 15 amino acids. In germline, CDR1 is DFQATT, CDR2 SNEGSKA (reference sequence). CDR3 DNA sequence: TGCAGTGCTAGACCGTGGGTAGCGGGTTCCTACGGGCAGTACTTC. Translation: CSARPWVAGSYGQYF.

This clonotype was seen a few times. This chain links TRBV11-2 with TRBJ2-2, with TRBD2 identical over 8 bases. The CDR3 is 15 residues long. After removal of 5 bases from V and 4 bases from J, the junction contained 6 bases not matched to a gene. CDR1 is SGHAT and CDR2 is FQNNGV in the germline V gene. In nucleotides, the CDR3 is TGTGCCAGCAGCGCCAAGCGGGAGAGCACCGGGGAGCTGTTTTTT. As protein: CASSAKRESTGELFF.

In its sample, this clonotype was seen a few times. The J gene is TRBJ2-5, the V gene TRBV25-1, with 7 bases identical to TRBD2. Germline-derived CDR1 and CDR2 are MGHDK and SYGVNS. The CDR3 contains 14 residues. V lost 5 bases to trimming and J lost 4 bases; unmatched junction nucleotides: 7. The chain's CDR3 is CASSHPGGGETQYF. For the CDR3, the DNA is TGTGCCAGCAGTCATCCGGGAGGCGGAGAGACCCAGTACTTC.

This chain connects TRBV20-1 to TRBJ2-5; no firm D call. The CDR3 runs 11 residues. The germline V gene has CDR1 DFQATT and CDR2 SNEGSKA (reference sequence). The ends were cut back, 6 bases at V and 2 bases at J, with 7 bases in the middle. Written as DNA, the CDR3 is TGCAGTGCGGTGGGACAAGAGACCCAGTACTTC. Its translation is CSAVGQETQYF.

This clonotype showed up just a few times. V is TRBV5-1 and J is TRBJ2-4; 8 bases line up with TRBD1. From germline, CDR1 is SGHRS and CDR2 YFSETQ. The CDR3 has 15 residues. V dropped 0 bases and J dropped 8; count of bases not matched to a gene: 7. The CDR3 loop is CASSLGAQGADIQYF. The CDR3 coding sequence is TGCGCCAGCAGCTTGGGAGCGCAGGGGGCGGACATTCAGTACTTC.

The table lists this clonotype with many counts. V usage is TRBV5-1 and J usage is TRBJ2-3; D possibly corresponds to TRBD2 (6 bases). The germline V gene encodes CDR1 SGHRS and CDR2 YFSETQ. There are 16 residues in the CDR3. V was pared by 3 bases and J by 0 bases, with 14 bases between. The CDR3 DNA reads as TGCGCCAGCAGCTGGACCCCGGGACTGAGCACAGATACGCAGTATTTT. It is translated as CASSWTPGLSTDTQYF. Supplemented by reference TRBV5-1 and TRBJ2-3, the full variable domain reads KAGVTQTPRYLIKTRGQQVTLSCSPISGHRSVSWYQQTPGQGLQFLFEYFSETQRNKGNFPGRFSGRQFSNSRSEMNVSTLELGDSALYLCASSWTPGLSTDTQYFGPGTRLTVL.

The sample holds many counts of this clonotype. J is TRBJ2-2 and V is TRBV11-3; TRBD1 is a possible D gene (5 bases). This CDR3 comprises 14 residues. Trimming cost V 1 base and J 7 bases, with 10 bases left between them. CDR1 and CDR2 from the germline V gene are SGHNT and YENEEA. The CDR3 is CASSLVQGNGELFF. For the CDR3, the DNA is TGTGCCAGCAGCTTAGTCCAGGGAAACGGGGAGCTGTTTTTT.

This clonotype was found many times. This chain connects TRBV24-1 to TRBJ2-7; 11 nucleotides agree with TRBD1. The junction had 6 bases not matched to a gene; V was cut back by 4 bases and J by 5 bases. Germline CDR1 reads KGHDR; CDR2 reads SFDVKD. There are 15 residues in the CDR3. In DNA, the CDR3 is TGTGCCACCAGTGACGTGGACAGGGGGCGGAACGAGCAGTACTTC. This codes for CATSDVDRGRNEQYF.

This clonotype was counted many times. The chain combines TRBV30 with TRBJ2-5; tentatively, D is TRBD2 (5 bases). Trimming shortened V by 4 bases and J by 7 bases, and 16 bases separated the two germline ends. Per the germline V gene, CDR1 is GTSNPN and CDR2 is SVGIG (reference sequence). CDR3 length equals 13 residues. The CDR3 protein is CAWTRTGQRTQYF. The CDR3 DNA reads TGTGCCTGGACCCGGACTGGCCAGAGGACCCAGTACTTC.

The chain is built from TRBV9 and TRBJ1-2, with 8 bases fitting TRBD1. This CDR3 is 15 amino acids long. In germline, CDR1 is SGDLS, CDR2 YYNGEE. V shed 3 bases and J 5 bases; nucleotides not matched to a gene: 9. CDR3 bases: TGTGCCAGCAGCGCAGCTCAGGACAGGGTGTATGGCTACACCTTC. Amino acid sequence: CASSAAQDRVYGYTF. The complete variable domain, with remaining parts taken from reference TRBV9 and TRBJ1-2, reads DSGVTQTPKHLITATGQRVTLRCSPRSGDLSVYWYQQSLDQGLQFLIQYYNGEERAKGNILERFSAQQFPDLHSELNLSSLELGDSALYFCASSAAQDRVYGYTFGSGTRLTVV.

The chain employs TRBV12-3 or TRBV12-4 and TRBJ2-7; 7 nucleotides line up with TRBD1. V gave up 6 bases and J gave up 3 bases; unmatched junction bases: 11. The CDR3 is made up of 15 amino acids. The CDR3 protein is CASRRRTGSNYEQYF. The CDR3 region has the DNA TGTGCCAGCAGGAGGCGGACAGGCAGTAACTACGAGCAGTACTTC.

In its sample, this clonotype was seen many times. This chain links TRBV3-1 with TRBJ2-2; perhaps TRBD2 as D (7 bases). Germline V gene data show CDR1 as LGHDT and CDR2 as YNNKEL (reference sequence). Trimming took 4 bases from V and 1 from J, leaving 13 bases between them. The CDR3 totals 16 residues. The CDR3 here is CASSRGGRQNTGELFF. CDR3 in DNA: TGTGCCAGCAGCCGGGGGGGGCGGCAGAACACCGGGGAGCTGTTTTTT.